Listed here are 10 T cell receptor beta chains from one sample, sequenced in a study of blood T cell repertoires in COVID-19 (TCRdb year 2020). The library was built by means of the immunoSEQ multiplex PCR assay. In TCRdb, the immuneACCESS table is reduced to in-frame sequences with V and J assigned. These tables do not hold every clone; where another copy was compared, an unresolved V gene accounts for under half, and the others remain unexplained. In this sample the table shows approximately 70,000 clones, 82% of which occur a single time. About an eighth of the sample belongs to the ten largest clones. Sequenced sample: peripheral blood. These TCRs come from an elderly woman with acute or convalescent COVID-19.

A note on this clone: Germline is not matched at one junction end, which may reflect a read error. The V call is TRBV5-1, the J call TRBJ2-5; D possibly corresponds to TRBD1 (6 bases). This CDR3 comprises 14 residues. CDR1 is SGHRS, CDR2 YFSETQ, per germline. As DNA, the CDR3 is TGCGCCAGCCGCTTAGGCAGGGGCCGAGAGACCCAGTACTTC. Its protein is CASRLGRGRETQYF.

Written as DNA, the CDR3 is TGTGCCAGCAGCTTTCAAATAGCGGGAGTCAATGAGCAGTTCTTC. It codes for CASSFQIAGVNEQFF. V gene TRBV7-8 combines with J gene TRBJ2-1, with 9 bases identical to TRBD2. Losses at the gene ends were 3 bases for V and 6 bases for J; bases not matched to a gene: 6. Germline lookup yields CDR1 SGHVS and CDR2 FQNEAQ. This CDR3 spans 15 amino acids.

This clone was detected only a few times. The chain couples TRBV27 to TRBJ2-7; 11 bases match TRBD2. Germline V CDR1 and CDR2: MNHEY, SMNVEV (reference sequence). The length of the CDR3 is 14 residues. J lost 5 bases, V lost 3 bases, and 3 bases had no gene match. The CDR3 DNA sequence: TGTGCCAGCAGTTTTAGCGGGAGGGCTAACGAGCAGTACTTC. Translation: CASSFSGRANEQYF.

The J gene is TRBJ2-1, the V gene TRBV7-2; perhaps TRBD2 as D (5 bases). Trimming shortened V by 5 bases and J by 5 bases, and 16 bases separated the two germline ends. The germline gives CDR1 SGHTA, CDR2 FQGNSA. The CDR3 consists of 15 residues. The CDR3 nucleotides read TGTGCCAGCAGCACCTCGGTGGGAGTAGACAATGAGCAGTTCTTC. Amino acids: CASSTSVGVDNEQFF.

The V gene is TRBV29-1, the J gene TRBJ2-7, with a possible D match to TRBD1 (6 bases). V was trimmed by 5 bases and J by 3 bases, leaving 11 bases between them. The germline V gene encodes CDR1 SQVTM and CDR2 ANQGSEA. The CDR3 is 12 amino acids. The CDR3 loop is CSVQGQNYEQYF. The CDR3 nucleotides read TGCAGCGTTCAGGGGCAGAACTACGAGCAGTACTTC.

The chain employs TRBV27 and TRBJ2-7, with unresolved D. CDR1 and CDR2 from the germline V gene are MNHEY and SMNVEV (reference sequence). Trimming took 6 bases from V and 2 from J, leaving 14 bases between them. The CDR3 covers 14 residues. The CDR3 spells CASSPPTSTYEQYF. The CDR3 bases are TGTGCCAGCAGCCCCCCAACTTCTACCTACGAGCAGTACTTC.

The V call is TRBV7-2, the J call TRBJ1-2; 9 bases line up with TRBD1. The V segment lost 1 base and the J segment 4 bases; nucleotides outside the gene matches: 7. Germline assignment: CDR1 SGHTA and CDR2 FQGNSA. The CDR3 is 16 amino acids. CDR3: CASSLVFGGQGYGYTF. In DNA, the CDR3 is TGTGCCAGCAGCTTAGTATTTGGGGGACAGGGCTATGGCTACACCTTC.

CDR3 bases: TGCGCCAGCAGCCCCTTCCTAGCGGGAGGCCACACCGGGGAGCTGTTTTTT. Translation gives CASSPFLAGGHTGELFF. The chain links TRBV5-1 to TRBJ2-2, with 11 bases fitting TRBD2. V gave up 4 bases and J gave up 3 bases; unmatched junction bases: 8. Looked up from germline, CDR1 is SGHRS and CDR2 is YFSETQ. The CDR3 is made up of 17 amino acids.

A single count supports this clone. The chain uses TRBV6-1 and TRBJ2-5; 9 bases align to TRBD1. Germline V gene sequence: CDR1 MNHNS, CDR2 SASEGT. V lost 2 bases to trimming and J lost 5 bases; unmatched junction nucleotides: 9. CDR3 length: 16 amino acids. The CDR3 protein is CASSEFLDRGVETQYF. As DNA, the CDR3 is TGTGCCAGCAGTGAATTCTTGGACAGGGGTGTGGAGACCCAGTACTTC.

This chain uses TRBV5-6 with TRBJ1-5, with D perhaps TRBD1 (6 bases). Trimming removed 0 bases from V and 2 bases from J, with 18 bases in between. Germline V CDR1 and CDR2: SGHDT, YYEEEE. The CDR3 is 18 amino acids. CDR3 residues: CASSLGGRRGVGNQPQHF. Written as DNA, the CDR3 is TGTGCCAGCAGCTTGGGGGGTCGCAGGGGTGTAGGCAATCAGCCCCAGCATTTT.